This T cell receptor (beta chain) was retrieved from a study of CD8 T cells in Susac syndrome. Study-wide points: No clonal expansion appeared among CD4+ T cells in Susac patients.

With random hexamers, roughly 0.45 to 1 ug RNA was reverse transcribed. Amplification of TCR beta CDR3 across 54 Vbeta and 13 Jbeta was performed with immunoSEQ multiplex PCR. TCRdb re-derived calls from the immunoSEQ multiplex PCR reads in MiXCR, one entry per CDR3 protein. Of some 200,000 distinct CDR3 sequences detected, roughly 90% appear once; the ten largest clones hold around 0.079%. While CD8+ and CD4+ T cells were isolated negatively, TEMRA cells were enriched by FACS. As to this clonotype: The target antigen is unknown.

Sequenced sample: CD4+ T cells from PBMCs. This TCR came from a human donor with Susac syndrome.

CDR3 protein: CSATGQADSYEQYF. Written as DNA, the CDR3 is TGCAGTGCTACCGGACAGGCCGACTCCTACGAGCAGTACTTC. The chain uses TRBV20-1 and TRBJ2-7; 7 bases line up with TRBD1. V dropped 4 bases and J dropped 0; count of bases not matched to a gene: 6. The CDR3 has 14 amino acids. Germline V gene data show CDR1 as DFQATT and CDR2 as SNEGSKA (reference sequence).